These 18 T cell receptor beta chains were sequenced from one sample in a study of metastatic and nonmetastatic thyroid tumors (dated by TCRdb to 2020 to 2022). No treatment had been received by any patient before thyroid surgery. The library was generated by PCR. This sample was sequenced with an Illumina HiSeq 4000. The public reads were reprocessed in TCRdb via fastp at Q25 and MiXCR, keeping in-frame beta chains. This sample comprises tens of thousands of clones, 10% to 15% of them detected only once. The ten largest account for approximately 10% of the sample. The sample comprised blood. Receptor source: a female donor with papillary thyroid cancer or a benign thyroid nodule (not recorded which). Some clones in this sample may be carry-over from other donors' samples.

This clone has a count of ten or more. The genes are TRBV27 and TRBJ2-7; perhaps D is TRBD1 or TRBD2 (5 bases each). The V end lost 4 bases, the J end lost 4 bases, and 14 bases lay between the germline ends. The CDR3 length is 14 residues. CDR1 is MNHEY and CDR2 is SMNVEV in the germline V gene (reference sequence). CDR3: CASSSGPRGYEQYF. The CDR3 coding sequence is TGTGCCAGCAGTTCGGGACCCCGGGGATACGAGCAGTACTTC.

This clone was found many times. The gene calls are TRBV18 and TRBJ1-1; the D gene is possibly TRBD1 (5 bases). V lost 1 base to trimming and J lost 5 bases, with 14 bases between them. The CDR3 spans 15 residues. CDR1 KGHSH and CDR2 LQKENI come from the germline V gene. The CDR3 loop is CASSPLGVGVTEAFF. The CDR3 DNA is TGTGCCAGCTCACCACTCGGGGTAGGGGTAACTGAAGCTTTCTTT. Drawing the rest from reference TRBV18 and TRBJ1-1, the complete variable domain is NAGVMQNPRHLVRRRGQEARLRCSPMKGHSHVYWYRQLPEEGLKFMVYLQKENIIDESGMPKERFSAEFPKEGPSILRIQQVVRGDSAAYFCASSPLGVGVTEAFFGQGTRLTVV.

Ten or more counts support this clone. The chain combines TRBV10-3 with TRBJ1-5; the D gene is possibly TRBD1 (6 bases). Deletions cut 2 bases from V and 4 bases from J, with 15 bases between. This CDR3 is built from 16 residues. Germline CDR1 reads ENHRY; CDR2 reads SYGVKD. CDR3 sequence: CAISEVKGVGNQPQHF. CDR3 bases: TGTGCCATCAGTGAGGTGAAGGGGGTAGGGAATCAGCCCCAGCATTTT.

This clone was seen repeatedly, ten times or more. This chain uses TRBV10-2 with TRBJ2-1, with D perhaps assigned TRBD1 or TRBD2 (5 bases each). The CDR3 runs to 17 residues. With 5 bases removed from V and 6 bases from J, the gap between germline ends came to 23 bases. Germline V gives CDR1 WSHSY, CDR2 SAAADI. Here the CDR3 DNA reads TGCGCCAGCAGTCACGGGATGGGCCGACAGTTTGTCAATGAGCAGTTCTTC. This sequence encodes CASSHGMGRQFVNEQFF.

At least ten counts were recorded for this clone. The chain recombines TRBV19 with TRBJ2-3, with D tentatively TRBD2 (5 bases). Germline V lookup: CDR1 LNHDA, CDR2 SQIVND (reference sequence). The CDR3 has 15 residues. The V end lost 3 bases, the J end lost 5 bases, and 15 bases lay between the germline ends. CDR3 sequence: CASSIRGLSRDTQYF. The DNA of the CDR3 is TGTGCCAGTAGTATCAGAGGGTTGAGTAGAGATACGCAGTATTTT.

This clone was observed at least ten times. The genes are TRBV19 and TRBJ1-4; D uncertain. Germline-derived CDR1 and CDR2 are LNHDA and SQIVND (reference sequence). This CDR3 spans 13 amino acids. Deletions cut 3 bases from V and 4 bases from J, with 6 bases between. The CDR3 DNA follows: TGTGCCAGTAGTATGAAGATTAATGAAAAACTGTTTTTT. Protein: CASSMKINEKLFF.

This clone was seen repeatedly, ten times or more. CDR3 coding DNA: TGTGCCAGCAGCTTAGCCGGGACTTCTAATGAGCAGTTCTTC. Protein: CASSLAGTSNEQFF. The chain has TRBV13 and TRBJ2-1; tentative D call: TRBD2 (6 bases). Trimming pared 1 base from V and 7 bases from J, leaving 11 bases between. Germline assignment: CDR1 PRHDT and CDR2 FYEKMQ (reference sequence). The CDR3 is 14 amino acids.

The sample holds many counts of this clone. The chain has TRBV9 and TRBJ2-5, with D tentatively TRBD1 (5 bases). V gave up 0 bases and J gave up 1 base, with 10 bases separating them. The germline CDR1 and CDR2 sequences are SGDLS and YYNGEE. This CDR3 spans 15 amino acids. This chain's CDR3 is CASSVGQGSQETQYF. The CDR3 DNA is TGTGCCAGCAGCGTAGGTCAGGGCAGCCAAGAGACCCAGTACTTC.

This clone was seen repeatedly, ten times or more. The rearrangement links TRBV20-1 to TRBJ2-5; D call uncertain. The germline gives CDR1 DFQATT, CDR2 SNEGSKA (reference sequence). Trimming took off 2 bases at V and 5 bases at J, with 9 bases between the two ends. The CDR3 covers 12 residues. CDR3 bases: TGCAGTGCTAGACGCAGTGGGGAGACCCAGTACTTC. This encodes CSARRSGETQYF.

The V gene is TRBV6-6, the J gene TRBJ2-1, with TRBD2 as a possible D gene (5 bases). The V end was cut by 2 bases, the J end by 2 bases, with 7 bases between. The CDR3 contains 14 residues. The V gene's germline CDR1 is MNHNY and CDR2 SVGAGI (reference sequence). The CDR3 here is CASSYNGAYNEQFF. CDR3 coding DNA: TGTGCCAGCAGTTACAACGGGGCCTACAATGAGCAGTTCTTC.

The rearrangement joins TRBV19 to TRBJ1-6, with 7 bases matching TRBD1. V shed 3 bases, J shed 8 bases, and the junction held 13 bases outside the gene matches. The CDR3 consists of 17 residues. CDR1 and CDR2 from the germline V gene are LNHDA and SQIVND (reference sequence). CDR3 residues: CASSILGQAIFDSPLHF. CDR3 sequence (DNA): TGTGCCAGTAGTATCCTAGGACAGGCTATCTTCGATTCACCCCTCCACTTT.

CDR3 loop: CAMKPGDTGELFF. CDR3 coding DNA: TGTGCCATGAAACCAGGGGACACCGGGGAGCTGTTTTTT. This rearrangement joins TRBV10-3 to TRBJ2-2; D might be TRBD1 (6 bases). Germline V gene sequence: CDR1 ENHRY, CDR2 SYGVKD. There are 13 residues in the CDR3. V lost 9 bases and J lost 3, with 11 bases in between.

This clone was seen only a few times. The CDR3 nucleotides are TGTGCCAGCAAGAGGAGAGGGAAATCCCTCCTCGAGCAGTACTTC. Protein: CASKRRGKSLLEQYF. The V gene is TRBV27, the J gene TRBJ2-7, with D possibly matching TRBD2 (5 bases). The germline V and J ends were trimmed by 7 bases and 6 bases, with 22 bases remaining between them. The CDR3 is 15 amino acids. Per germline, CDR1 MNHEY and CDR2 SMNVEV (reference sequence).

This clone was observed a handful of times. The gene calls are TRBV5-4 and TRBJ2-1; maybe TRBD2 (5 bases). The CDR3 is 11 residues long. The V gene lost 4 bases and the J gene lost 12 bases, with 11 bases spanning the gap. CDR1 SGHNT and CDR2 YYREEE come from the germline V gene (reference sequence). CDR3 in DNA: TGTGCCAGCAGCGTGGATGGACTGCAGTTCTTC. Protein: CASSVDGLQFF.

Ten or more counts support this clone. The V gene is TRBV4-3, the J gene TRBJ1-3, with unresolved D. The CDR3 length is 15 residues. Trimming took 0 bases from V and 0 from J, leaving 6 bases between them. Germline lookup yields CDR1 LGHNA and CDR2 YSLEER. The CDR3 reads CASSQDLSSGNTIYF. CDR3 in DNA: TGCGCCAGCAGCCAAGATCTAAGCTCTGGAAACACCATATATTTT.

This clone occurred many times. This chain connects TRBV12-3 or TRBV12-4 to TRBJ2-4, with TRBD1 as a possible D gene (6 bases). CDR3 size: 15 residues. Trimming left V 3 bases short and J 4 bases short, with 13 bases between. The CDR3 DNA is TGTGCCAGCAGTTTTGGGGGCTCCCGAAAAAACATTCAGTACTTC. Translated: CASSFGGSRKNIQYF.

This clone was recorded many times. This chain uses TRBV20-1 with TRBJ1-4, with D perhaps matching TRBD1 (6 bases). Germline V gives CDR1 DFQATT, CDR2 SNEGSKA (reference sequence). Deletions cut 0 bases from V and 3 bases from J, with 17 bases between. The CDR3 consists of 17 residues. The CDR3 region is CSARDPGAEVANEKLFF. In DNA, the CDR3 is TGCAGTGCTAGAGATCCAGGGGCTGAGGTAGCTAATGAAAAACTGTTTTTT.

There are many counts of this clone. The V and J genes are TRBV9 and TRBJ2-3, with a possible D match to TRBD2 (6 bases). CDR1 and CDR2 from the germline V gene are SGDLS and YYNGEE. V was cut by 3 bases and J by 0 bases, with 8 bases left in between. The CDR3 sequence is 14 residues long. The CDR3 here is CASSGRESTDTQYF. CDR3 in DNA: TGTGCCAGCAGCGGGCGGGAAAGCACAGATACGCAGTATTTT.